The rows below give T cell receptor beta chains drawn from one sample of a study of T cell responses to AZD1222 COVID-19 vaccine. Using immunoSEQ multiplex PCR, the repertoire was profiled, and TCRdb retains in-frame clones only, with some absent. The table has 100,000 to 130,000 clones, roughly 90% seen once. The sequenced sample was peripheral blood, obtained 28 days after the second AZD1222 dose. The receptors were sampled from an adult who received the AZD1222 COVID-19 vaccine. Each CDR3 is given with its conserved first and last residue. The D gene is left open where the match is weak. Clone sizes are given selectively: once, few, many, or a class where the clone is expanded.

CDR3: CATSDSSDTLSNQPQHF; DNA: TGTGCCACCAGTGACTCAAGTGACACACTAAGCAATCAGCCCCAGCATTTT; J: TRBJ1-5; size: -; length: 17; V: TRBV24-1; D: -
CDR3: CASSRPGSEQYF; DNA: TGTGCCAGCAGCCGGCCGGGGTCCGAGCAGTACTTC; J: TRBJ2-7; size: -; length: 12; V: TRBV11-3; D: -
CDR3: CASSGQGLGVTF; DNA: TGTGCCAGCAGTGGACAGGGACTGGGTGTAACCTTC; J: TRBJ1-2; size: -; length: 12; V: TRBV2; D: TRBD1
CDR3: CASSSKVVSGQNEQFF; DNA: TGTGCCAGCAGCTCAAAGGTGGTTAGCGGGCAGAATGAGCAGTTCTTC; J: TRBJ2-1; size: -; length: 16; V: TRBV11-2; D: TRBD2
CDR3: CASSLTGQPQHF; DNA: TGTGCCAGCAGTTTAACAGGTCAGCCCCAGCATTTT; J: TRBJ1-5; size: -; length: 12; V: TRBV12-3/TRBV12-4; D: -
CDR3: CASSNSGRNIYGYTF; DNA: TGTGCCAGCAGCAATTCCGGACGGAACATTTATGGCTACACCTTC; J: TRBJ1-2; size: -; length: 15; V: TRBV2; D: -
CDR3: CASRAGVYGYTF; DNA: TGTGCCAGTAGGGCAGGGGTTTATGGCTACACCTTC; J: TRBJ1-2; size: -; length: 12; V: TRBV19; D: -
CDR3: CASSLGGAEGDTQYF; DNA: TGTGCCAGCAGCCTGGGTGGCGCGGAGGGAGATACGCAGTATTTT; J: TRBJ2-3; size: -; length: 15; V: TRBV7-9; D: -
CDR3: CAISESRYGYTF; DNA: TGTGCCATCAGTGAGTCGCGGTATGGCTACACCTTC; J: TRBJ1-2; size: -; length: 12; V: TRBV10-3; D: -
CDR3: CAISDAEGTEAFF; DNA: TGTGCCATCAGTGACGCCGAGGGAACTGAAGCTTTCTTT; J: TRBJ1-1; size: -; length: 13; V: TRBV10-3; D: -
CDR3: CASSEQGSSYNSPLHF; DNA: TGTGCCAGCAGCGAGCAGGGGAGCTCCTATAATTCACCCCTCCACTTT; J: TRBJ1-6; size: -; length: 16; V: TRBV2; D: -
CDR3: CASSSGTSAISEQFF; DNA: TGTGCCAGCAGTTCTGGGACATCCGCAATCAGCGAGCAGTTCTTC; J: TRBJ2-1; size: -; length: 15; V: TRBV28; D: -
CDR3: CSARVPPTEYF; DNA: TGCAGTGCTAGAGTTCCCCCCACGGAGTACTTC; J: TRBJ2-7; size: -; length: 11; V: TRBV20-1; D: -
CDR3: CASSSREDNEQFF; DNA: TGTGCCAGCAGTTCTAGGGAAGACAATGAGCAGTTCTTC; J: TRBJ2-1; size: -; length: 13; V: TRBV6-5; D: -
CDR3: CASRLRDVYNSPLHF; DNA: TGTGCCAGCCGCCTTCGGGACGTATATAATTCACCCCTCCACTTT; J: TRBJ1-6; size: -; length: 15; V: TRBV19; D: -
CDR3: CASSQVEPYGKLFF; DNA: TGTGCCAGCAGCCAAGTAGAACCGTATGGCAAACTGTTTTTT; J: TRBJ1-4; size: -; length: 14; V: TRBV27; D: -
CDR3: CASSHSGTGITYEQYF; DNA: TGCGCCAGCAGTCATAGCGGGACAGGGATCACCTACGAGCAGTACTTC; J: TRBJ2-7; size: -; length: 16; V: TRBV23-1; D: -
CDR3: CASSQYGTGGRSPLHF; DNA: TGTGCCAGCTCACAATACGGGACAGGGGGCCGTTCACCCCTCCACTTT; J: TRBJ1-6; size: -; length: 16; V: TRBV18; D: TRBD1
CDR3: CASSLGNQPQHF; DNA: TGTGCTAGTTCGTTGGGCAATCAGCCCCAGCATTTT; J: TRBJ1-5; size: -; length: 12; V: TRBV12-5; D: -
CDR3: CASSLVGLKGKHTEAFF; DNA: TGTGCCAGCAGCTTAGTGGGGTTAAAGGGTAAGCACACTGAAGCTTTCTTT; J: TRBJ1-1; size: -; length: 17; V: TRBV7-2; D: -
CDR3: CASMRTGEAFF; DNA: TGTGCCAGTATGCGGACAGGTGAAGCTTTCTTT; J: TRBJ1-1; size: -; length: 11; V: TRBV19; D: TRBD1
CDR3: CASSLSGNDYGYTF; DNA: TGTGCCAGCTCACTCTCAGGGAATGACTATGGCTACACCTTC; J: TRBJ1-2; size: -; length: 14; V: TRBV18; D: -
CDR3: CASSQDLFRNQETQYF; DNA: TGCGCCAGCAGCCAAGATCTCTTCAGGAACCAAGAGACCCAGTACTTC; J: TRBJ2-5; size: once; length: 16; V: TRBV4-3; D: -
CDR3: CSASIWGTATDTQYF; DNA: TGCAGTGCTAGTATTTGGGGGACAGCCACAGATACGCAGTATTTT; J: TRBJ2-3; size: -; length: 15; V: TRBV20-1; D: TRBD1
CDR3: CASSLGQGGNEKLFF; DNA: TGCGCCAGCAGCTTGGGACAGGGAGGGAATGAAAAACTGTTTTTT; J: TRBJ1-4; size: -; length: 15; V: TRBV5-1; D: TRBD1
CDR3: CASSFGAHFAYEQYF; DNA: TGTGCCAGCAGTTTCGGGGCCCATTTCGCCTACGAGCAGTACTTC; J: TRBJ2-7; size: -; length: 15; V: TRBV27; D: -
CDR3: CASSVRPNTGKETQYF; DNA: TGTGCCAGCAGCGTGCGGCCGAATACAGGGAAGGAGACCCAGTACTTC; J: TRBJ2-5; size: -; length: 16; V: TRBV9; D: -
CDR3: CASSSPGLRNSPLHF; DNA: TGTGCCAGCAGCTCACCGGGACTCCGGAATTCACCCCTCCACTTT; J: TRBJ1-6; size: -; length: 15; V: TRBV5-6; D: -
CDR3: CASNPPGQGRQPQHF; DNA: TGTGCCAGCAACCCTCCGGGACAGGGACGGCAGCCCCAGCATTTT; J: TRBJ1-5; size: -; length: 15; V: TRBV28; D: TRBD1
CDR3: CASSSELLLGEQYF; DNA: TGTGCCAGCAGCTCCGAGTTACTATTGGGCGAGCAGTACTTC; J: TRBJ2-7; size: -; length: 14; V: TRBV5-4; D: -
CDR3: CASRSRDTGNQPQHF; DNA: TGTGCCAGCAGAAGCCGGGACACTGGAAATCAGCCCCAGCATTTT; J: TRBJ1-5; size: -; length: 15; V: TRBV6-5; D: -
CDR3: CASSLRETQYF; DNA: TGTGCCAGCAGCTTAAGGGAGACCCAGTACTTC; J: TRBJ2-5; size: -; length: 11; V: TRBV13; D: -
CDR3: CASSVTGSAQPQHF; DNA: TGTGCCAGCAGTGTGACAGGGAGTGCTCAGCCCCAGCATTTT; J: TRBJ1-5; size: -; length: 14; V: TRBV25-1; D: TRBD1
CDR3: CASSDNSGANVLTF; DNA: TGTGCCAGCAGTGACAACTCTGGGGCCAACGTCCTGACTTTC; J: TRBJ2-6; size: -; length: 14; V: TRBV6-4; D: -
CDR3: CASSYLAGAYEQYF; DNA: TGTGCCAGCAGTTACCTGGCGGGAGCCTACGAGCAGTACTTC; J: TRBJ2-7; size: -; length: 14; V: TRBV6-5; D: TRBD2
CDR3: CASRPTGQGISPLHF; DNA: TGTGCCAGCAGACCTACGGGACAGGGAATTTCACCCCTCCACTTT; J: TRBJ1-6; size: -; length: 15; V: TRBV6-5; D: TRBD1
CDR3: CASSLAGPGGSSPLHF; DNA: TGTGCCAGCAGCTTAGCGGGGCCAGGGGGCTCTTCACCCCTCCACTTT; J: TRBJ1-6; size: -; length: 16; V: TRBV11-2; D: TRBD1
CDR3: CASSPGASGAYQETQYF; DNA: TGTGCCAGCAGCCCAGGCGCTAGCGGGGCGTACCAAGAGACCCAGTACTTC; J: TRBJ2-5; size: -; length: 17; V: TRBV7-7; D: TRBD2
CDR3: CASSLAGGTKYEQYF; DNA: TGTGCCAGCAGCTTAGCGGGAGGGACAAAATACGAGCAGTACTTC; J: TRBJ2-7; size: -; length: 15; V: TRBV7-2; D: -
CDR3: CASSRGLAAQETQYF; DNA: TGCGCCAGCAGTAGGGGACTAGCGGCTCAAGAGACCCAGTACTTC; J: TRBJ2-5; size: once; length: 15; V: TRBV10-1; D: TRBD2
CDR3: CASSYRQRNTEAFF; DNA: TGTGCCAGCAGTTATCGCCAGAGAAACACTGAAGCTTTCTTT; J: TRBJ1-1; size: -; length: 14; V: TRBV6-5; D: -